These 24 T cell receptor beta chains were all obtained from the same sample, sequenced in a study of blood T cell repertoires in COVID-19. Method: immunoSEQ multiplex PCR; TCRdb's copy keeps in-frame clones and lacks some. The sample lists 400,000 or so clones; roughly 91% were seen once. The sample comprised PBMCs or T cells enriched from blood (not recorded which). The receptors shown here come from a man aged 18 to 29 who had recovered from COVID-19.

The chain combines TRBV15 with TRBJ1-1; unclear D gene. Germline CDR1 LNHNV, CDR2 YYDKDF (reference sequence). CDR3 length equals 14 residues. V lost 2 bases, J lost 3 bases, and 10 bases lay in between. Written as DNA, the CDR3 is TGTGCCACCAGCAGATCCTCGGAGTACACTGAAGCTTTCTTT. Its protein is CATSRSSEYTEAFF.

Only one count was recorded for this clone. CDR3 bases: TGTGCCAGCTCACCACAACGCGGACAGGGGGCAACCACTGAAGCTTTCTTT. It yields the protein CASSPQRGQGATTEAFF. The chain has TRBV18 and TRBJ1-1, with 11 nucleotides matching TRBD1. The J segment lost 4 bases and the V segment lost 1 base, leaving 8 bases of the junction unmatched. The CDR3 spans 17 residues. CDR1 and CDR2 from the germline V gene are KGHSH and LQKENI.

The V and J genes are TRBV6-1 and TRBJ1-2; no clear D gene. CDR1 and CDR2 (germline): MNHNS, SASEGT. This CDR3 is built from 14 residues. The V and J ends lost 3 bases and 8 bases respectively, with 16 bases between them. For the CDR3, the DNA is TGTGCCAGCAGTGATGGCGGACTCGGTAGGGGCTACACCTTC. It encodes CASSDGGLGRGYTF.

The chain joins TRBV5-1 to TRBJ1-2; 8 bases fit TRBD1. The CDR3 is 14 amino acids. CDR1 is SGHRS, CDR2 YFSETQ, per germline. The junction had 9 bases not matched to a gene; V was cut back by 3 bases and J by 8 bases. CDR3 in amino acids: CASSSSLTGDGYTF. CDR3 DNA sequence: TGCGCCAGCAGCTCCTCTCTGACAGGGGACGGCTACACCTTC. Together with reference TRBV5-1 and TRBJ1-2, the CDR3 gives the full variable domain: KAGVTQTPRYLIKTRGQQVTLSCSPISGHRSVSWYQQTPGQGLQFLFEYFSETQRNKGNFPGRFSGRQFSNSRSEMNVSTLELGDSALYLCASSSSLTGDGYTFGSGTRLTVV.

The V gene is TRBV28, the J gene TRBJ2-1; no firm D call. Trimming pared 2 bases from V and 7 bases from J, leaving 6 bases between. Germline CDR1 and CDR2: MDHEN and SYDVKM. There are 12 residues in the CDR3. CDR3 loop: CASSLRLNEQFF. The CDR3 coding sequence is TGTGCCAGCAGTTTACGTCTGAATGAGCAGTTCTTC.

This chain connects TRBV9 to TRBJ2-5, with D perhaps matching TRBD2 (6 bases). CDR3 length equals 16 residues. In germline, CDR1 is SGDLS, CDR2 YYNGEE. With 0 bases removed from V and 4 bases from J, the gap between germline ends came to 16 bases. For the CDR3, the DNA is TGTGCCAGCAGCGTAGCCCCCTACGGGAGTGGAGAGACCCAGTACTTC. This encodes CASSVAPYGSGETQYF.

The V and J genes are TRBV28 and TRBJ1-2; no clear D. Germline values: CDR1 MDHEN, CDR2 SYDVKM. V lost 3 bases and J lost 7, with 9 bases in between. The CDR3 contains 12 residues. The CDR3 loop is CASSFVDSGYTF. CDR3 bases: TGTGCCAGCAGTTTCGTAGACTCTGGCTACACCTTC.

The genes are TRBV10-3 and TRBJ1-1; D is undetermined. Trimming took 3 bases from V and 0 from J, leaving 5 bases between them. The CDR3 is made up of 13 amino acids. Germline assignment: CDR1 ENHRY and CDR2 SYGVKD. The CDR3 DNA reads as TGTGCCATCAGTGACTCAGTGAACACTGAAGCTTTCTTT. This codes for CAISDSVNTEAFF.

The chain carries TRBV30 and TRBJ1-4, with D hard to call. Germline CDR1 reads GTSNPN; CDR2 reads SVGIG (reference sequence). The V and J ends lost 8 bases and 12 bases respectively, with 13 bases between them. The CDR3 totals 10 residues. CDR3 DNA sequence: TGTGCCGTGCGGGTTGGGGAACTGTTTTTT. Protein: CAVRVGELFF.

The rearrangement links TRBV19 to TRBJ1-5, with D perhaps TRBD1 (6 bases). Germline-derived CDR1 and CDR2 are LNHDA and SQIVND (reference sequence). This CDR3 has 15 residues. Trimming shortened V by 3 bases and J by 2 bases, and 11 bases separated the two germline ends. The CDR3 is CASSISGVGNQPQHF. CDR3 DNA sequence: TGTGCCAGTAGTATTTCAGGGGTTGGCAATCAGCCCCAGCATTTT.

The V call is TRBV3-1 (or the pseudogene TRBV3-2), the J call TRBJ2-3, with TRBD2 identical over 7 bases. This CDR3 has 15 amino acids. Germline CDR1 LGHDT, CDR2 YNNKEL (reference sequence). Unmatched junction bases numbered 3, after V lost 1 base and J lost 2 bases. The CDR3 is CASSQGLAATDTQYF. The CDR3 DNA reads TGTGCCAGCAGCCAAGGGCTAGCGGCCACAGATACGCAGTATTTT.

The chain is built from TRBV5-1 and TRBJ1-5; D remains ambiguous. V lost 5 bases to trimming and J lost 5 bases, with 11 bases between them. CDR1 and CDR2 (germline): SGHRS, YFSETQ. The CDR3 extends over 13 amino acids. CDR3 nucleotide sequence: TGCGCCAGCAGTACGGTCGGGGATCAGCCCCAGCATTTT. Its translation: CASSTVGDQPQHF.

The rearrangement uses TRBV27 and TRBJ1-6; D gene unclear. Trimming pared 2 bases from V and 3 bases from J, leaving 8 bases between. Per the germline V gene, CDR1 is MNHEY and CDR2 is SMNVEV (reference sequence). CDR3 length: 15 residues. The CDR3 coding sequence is TGTGCCAGCAGTTTAGGTGCAGTCTATAATTCACCCCTCCACTTT. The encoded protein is CASSLGAVYNSPLHF.

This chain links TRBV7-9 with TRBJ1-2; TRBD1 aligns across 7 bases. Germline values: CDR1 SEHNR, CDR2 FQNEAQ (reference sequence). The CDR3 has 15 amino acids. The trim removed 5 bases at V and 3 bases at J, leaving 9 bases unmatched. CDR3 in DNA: TGTGCCAGCAGCCGAGCAGGGGGTCGTGACTATGGCTACACCTTC. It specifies CASSRAGGRDYGYTF.

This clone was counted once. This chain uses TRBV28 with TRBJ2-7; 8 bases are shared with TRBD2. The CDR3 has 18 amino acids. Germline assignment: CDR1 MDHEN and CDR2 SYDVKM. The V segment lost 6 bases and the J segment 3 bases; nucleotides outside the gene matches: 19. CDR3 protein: CASSPGGGKLHTIYEQYF. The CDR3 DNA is TGTGCCAGCAGCCCGGGGGGGGGTAAACTCCATACAATCTACGAGCAGTACTTC.

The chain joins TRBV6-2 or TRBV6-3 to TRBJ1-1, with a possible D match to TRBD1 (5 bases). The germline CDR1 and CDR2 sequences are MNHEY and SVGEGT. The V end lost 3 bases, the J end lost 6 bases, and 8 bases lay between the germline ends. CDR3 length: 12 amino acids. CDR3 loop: CASSYGGAEAFF. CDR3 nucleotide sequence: TGTGCCAGCAGTTATGGGGGGGCTGAAGCTTTCTTT.

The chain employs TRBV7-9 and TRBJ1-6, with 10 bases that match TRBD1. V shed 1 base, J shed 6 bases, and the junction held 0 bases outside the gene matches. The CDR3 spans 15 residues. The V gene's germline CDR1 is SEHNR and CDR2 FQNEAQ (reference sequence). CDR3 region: CASSLGDRGNSPLHF. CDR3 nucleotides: TGTGCCAGCAGCTTAGGGGACAGGGGTAATTCACCCCTCCACTTT.

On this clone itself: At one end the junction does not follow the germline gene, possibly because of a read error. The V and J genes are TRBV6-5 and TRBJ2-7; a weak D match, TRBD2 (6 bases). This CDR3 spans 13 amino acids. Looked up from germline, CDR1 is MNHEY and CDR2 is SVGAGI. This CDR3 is CASGYREPYEQYF. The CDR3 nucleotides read TGTGCCAGCGGTTACCGGGAGCCCTACGAGCAGTACTTC.

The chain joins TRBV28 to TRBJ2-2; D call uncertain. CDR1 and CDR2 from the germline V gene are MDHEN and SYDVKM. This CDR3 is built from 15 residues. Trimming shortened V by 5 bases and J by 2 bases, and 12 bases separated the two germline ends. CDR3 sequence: CASSPLPGNTGELFF. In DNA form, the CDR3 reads TGTGCCAGCAGTCCTCTTCCAGGAAACACCGGGGAGCTGTTTTTT. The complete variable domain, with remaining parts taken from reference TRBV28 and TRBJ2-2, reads DVKVTQSSRYLVKRTGEKVFLECVQDMDHENMFWYRQDPGLGLRLIYFSYDVKMKEKGDIPEGYSVSREKKERFSLILESASTNQTSMYLCASSPLPGNTGELFFGEGSRLTVL.

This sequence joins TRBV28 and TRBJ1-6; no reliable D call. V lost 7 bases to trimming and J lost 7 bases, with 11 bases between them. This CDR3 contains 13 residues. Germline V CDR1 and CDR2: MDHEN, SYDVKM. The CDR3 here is CASKTEQNSPLHF. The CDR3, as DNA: TGTGCCAGCAAGACGGAGCAGAATTCACCCCTCCACTTT.

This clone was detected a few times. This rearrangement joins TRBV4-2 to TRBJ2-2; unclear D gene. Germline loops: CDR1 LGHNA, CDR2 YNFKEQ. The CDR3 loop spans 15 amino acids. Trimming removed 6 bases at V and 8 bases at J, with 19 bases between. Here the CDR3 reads CASSLGVERRGELFF. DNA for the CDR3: TGTGCCAGCAGTCTCGGAGTGGAGCGACGAGGGGAGCTGTTTTTT.

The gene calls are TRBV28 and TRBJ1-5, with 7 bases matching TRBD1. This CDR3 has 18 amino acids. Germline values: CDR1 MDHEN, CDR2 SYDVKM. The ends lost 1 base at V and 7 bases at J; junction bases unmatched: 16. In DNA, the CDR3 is TGTGCCAGCAGTTTATTCTGGACAGGACTTTCGATAGGGCAGCCCCAGCATTTT. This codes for CASSLFWTGLSIGQPQHF.

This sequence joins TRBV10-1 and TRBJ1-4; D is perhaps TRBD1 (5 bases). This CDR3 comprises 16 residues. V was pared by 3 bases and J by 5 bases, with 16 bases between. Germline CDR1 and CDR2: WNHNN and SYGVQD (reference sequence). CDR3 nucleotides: TGCGCCAGCAGTGACGGGACTGGTGGGAACAATGAAAAACTGTTTTTT. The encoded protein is CASSDGTGGNNEKLFF.

CDR3 sequence (DNA): TGTGCCAGCAGTTACGGCAGGGAATACGAGCAGTACTTC. It specifies CASSYGREYEQYF. The rearrangement uses TRBV6-2 or TRBV6-3 and TRBJ2-7, with D perhaps matching TRBD1 (5 bases). The CDR3 totals 13 residues. Germline-derived CDR1 and CDR2 are MNHEY and SVGEGT. Trimming shortened V by 2 bases and J by 4 bases, and 9 bases separated the two germline ends.